One and the same sample provided the 3 T cell receptor beta chains below, sequenced in a study of T cell responses to AZD1222 COVID-19 vaccine. This table comes from immunoSEQ multiplex PCR, and its TCRdb copy is limited to in-frame clones, with some not included. The sample has about 150,000 clones; approximately 88% are singletons. Sequenced here: peripheral blood, sampled on day 0 of AZD1222 vaccination. The origin of the receptors is an adult in good health.

This sequence joins TRBV6-1 and TRBJ1-1; D is undetermined. The ends were cut back, 3 bases at V and 0 bases at J, with 11 bases in the middle. The germline gives CDR1 MNHNS, CDR2 SASEGT. This CDR3 is 15 amino acids long. DNA of the CDR3: TGTGCCAGCAGTGATTTAAGCAGAGTGAACACTGAAGCTTTCTTT. It encodes CASSDLSRVNTEAFF.

The chain employs TRBV7-2 and TRBJ2-3; D may be TRBD1 (5 bases). V lost 1 base and J 0 bases, leaving 8 bases between the germline ends. Germline CDR1 reads SGHTA; CDR2 reads FQGNSA. The CDR3 consists of 15 residues. CDR3 sequence reads: CASSLGQSSTDTQYF. The CDR3 DNA reads as TGTGCCAGCAGCTTAGGACAGTCTAGCACAGATACGCAGTATTTT. Complete variable domain (other parts from reference TRBV7-2 and TRBJ2-3): GAGVSQSPSNKVTEKGKDVELRCDPISGHTALYWYRQSLGQGLEFLIYFQGNSAPDKSGLPSDRFSAERTGGSVSTLTIQRTQQEDSAVYLCASSLGQSSTDTQYFGPGTRLTVL.

V usage is TRBV11-2 and J usage is TRBJ1-2; D perhaps matches TRBD1 (5 bases). Germline CDR1 reads SGHAT; CDR2 reads FQNNGV. Trimming left V 5 bases short and J 0 bases short, with 16 bases between. This CDR3 is 16 amino acids long. The CDR3 DNA follows: TGTGCCAGCAGCACCCCTAGGCGGGGACCTAACTATGGCTACACCTTC. It yields the protein CASSTPRRGPNYGYTF.